Each of the 19 T cell receptor beta chains below was sequenced from the same sample in a study of control samples from healthy donors and cancer patients. Profiling relied on immunoSEQ multiplex PCR, and the TCRdb table lists in-frame clones only, not all of them. The sample lists tens of thousands of clones; approximately 90% were seen once. Material for sequencing was PBMCs. These receptors all stem from a woman aged 40 to 50 with head and neck cancer.

The CDR3 protein is CASSPRTGGHSYGYTF. The CDR3 DNA follows: TGTGCCAGCTCACCAAGGACAGGGGGTCACAGCTATGGCTACACCTTC. The rearrangement links TRBV18 to TRBJ1-2; 10 bases are a match to TRBD1. The CDR3 spans 16 residues. J lost 4 bases, V lost 2 bases, and 7 bases had no gene match. The germline V gene encodes CDR1 KGHSH and CDR2 LQKENI.

The table lists this clone with a count of one. The V and J genes are TRBV6-1 and TRBJ2-2; D remains unclear. Germline V gene lookup returns CDR1 MNHNS and CDR2 SASEGT. The germline V and J ends were trimmed by 0 bases and 10 bases, with 9 bases remaining between them. The CDR3 spans 13 residues. The CDR3 DNA sequence: TGTGCCAGCAGTGAAGCTGACCCGGTGGAGCTGTTTTTT. Its protein product is CASSEADPVELFF.

The V gene is TRBV6-5, the J gene TRBJ2-3; perhaps TRBD2 as D (6 bases). The CDR3 extends over 16 amino acids. V lost 0 bases, J lost 4 bases, and 14 bases lay in between. CDR1 is MNHEY and CDR2 is SVGAGI in the germline V gene. DNA for the CDR3: TGTGCCAGCAGTTACTCGCCGGGAGATGTTGCAGATACGCAGTATTTT. Translating it yields CASSYSPGDVADTQYF.

J is TRBJ1-5 and V is TRBV19; D possibly corresponds to TRBD1 (5 bases). Germline V gene data show CDR1 as LNHDA and CDR2 as SQIVND (reference sequence). The V end lost 1 base, the J end lost 0 bases, and 10 bases lay between the germline ends. The CDR3 has 16 residues. CDR3 loop: CASSIGPGGSNQPQHF. CDR3 DNA sequence: TGTGCCAGTAGTATAGGTCCGGGGGGTAGCAATCAGCCCCAGCATTTT.

The V and J genes are TRBV11-3 and TRBJ2-2; no clear D. CDR1 is SGHNT and CDR2 is YENEEA in the germline V gene. The V gene lost 1 base and the J gene lost 5 bases, with 14 bases spanning the gap. The CDR3 runs to 16 residues. CDR3 nucleotides: TGTGCCAGCAGCTTAGGCCAGCCAATGTGGACCGGGGAGCTGTTTTTT. Its protein product is CASSLGQPMWTGELFF. Together with reference TRBV11-3 and TRBJ2-2, the CDR3 gives the full variable domain: EAGVVQSPRYKIIEKKQPVAFWCNPISGHNTLYWYLQNLGQGPELLIRYENEEAVDDSQLPKDRFSAERLKGVDSTLKIQPAELGDSAVYLCASSLGQPMWTGELFFGEGSRLTVL.

This chain uses TRBV2 with TRBJ2-7, with unresolved D. The CDR3 covers 13 residues. CDR1 is SNHLY and CDR2 is FYNNEI in the germline V gene. V was trimmed by 7 bases and J by 5 bases, leaving 15 bases between them. The CDR3: CASNQRKVDEQYF. CDR3 DNA sequence: TGTGCCAGCAACCAGCGTAAAGTCGACGAGCAGTACTTC.

This chain's CDR3 is CASRDPSGLANNEQFF. The CDR3 region has the DNA TGTGCCAGTAGAGACCCGTCGGGACTAGCCAACAATGAGCAGTTCTTC. This chain links TRBV19 with TRBJ2-1, with TRBD2 matching over 9 bases. V shed 6 bases, J shed 5 bases, and the junction held 11 bases outside the gene matches. This CDR3 region has 16 residues. The germline gives CDR1 LNHDA, CDR2 SQIVND (reference sequence).

This clone was recorded a few times. V is TRBV18 and J is TRBJ1-6, with 8 bases matching TRBD1. V lost 4 bases and J lost 7; bases outside the gene matches: 9. The CDR3 consists of 16 residues. Germline CDR1 is KGHSH and CDR2 is LQKENI. The CDR3 reads CASSRQTGVGNSPLHF. CDR3 sequence (DNA): TGTGCCAGCTCACGTCAGACAGGGGTTGGAAATTCACCCCTCCACTTT.

The V and J genes are TRBV5-1 and TRBJ2-2, with 13 bases identical to TRBD2. Germline values: CDR1 SGHRS, CDR2 YFSETQ. The CDR3 runs 17 residues. V was pared by 4 bases and J by 4 bases, with 7 bases of the junction left unmatched. The CDR3: CASSLGGLAGVTGELFF. The CDR3 bases are TGCGCCAGCAGCCTGGGTGGACTAGCGGGAGTCACCGGGGAGCTGTTTTTT. Looking up the rest from reference TRBV5-1 and TRBJ2-2 gives the full variable domain: KAGVTQTPRYLIKTRGQQVTLSCSPISGHRSVSWYQQTPGQGLQFLFEYFSETQRNKGNFPGRFSGRQFSNSRSEMNVSTLELGDSALYLCASSLGGLAGVTGELFFGEGSRLTVL.

The chain is built from TRBV19 and TRBJ1-1, with 12 bases lining up with TRBD1. CDR1 and CDR2 from the germline V gene are LNHDA and SQIVND (reference sequence). Trimming took 5 bases from V and 0 from J; bases not matched to a gene: 4. The CDR3 spans 16 residues. The CDR3 DNA reads TGTGCCAGTAGTTTGGGACAGGGGGCGGTGAACACTGAAGCTTTCTTT. The encoded protein is CASSLGQGAVNTEAFF.

This chain connects TRBV7-6 to TRBJ1-3; the D gene is possibly TRBD1 (6 bases). The germline V gene encodes CDR1 SGHVS and CDR2 FNYEAQ. V was trimmed by 2 bases and J by 3 bases, leaving 17 bases between them. The CDR3 covers 17 residues. CDR3 protein: CASSLNRNTGIGNTIYF. DNA for the CDR3: TGTGCCAGCAGCTTAAATCGTAACACAGGGATTGGAAACACCATATATTTT.

The chain carries TRBV20-1 and TRBJ2-3; 7 bases fit TRBD2. J lost 4 bases, V lost 3 bases, and 7 bases had no gene match. Germline V gene lookup returns CDR1 DFQATT and CDR2 SNEGSKA (reference sequence). The CDR3 has 14 amino acids. This chain's CDR3 is CSASSGLGADTQYF. In nucleotides, the CDR3 is TGCAGTGCTAGTTCTGGACTAGGAGCAGATACGCAGTATTTT.

This chain uses TRBV5-1 with TRBJ2-3, with 9 positions matching TRBD1. CDR3 length equals 14 residues. The trim removed 3 bases at V and 4 bases at J, leaving 3 bases unmatched. The V gene's germline CDR1 is SGHRS and CDR2 YFSETQ. The CDR3 spells CASSWDRAADTQYF. DNA of the CDR3: TGCGCCAGCAGCTGGGACAGGGCCGCAGATACGCAGTATTTT.

The chain joins TRBV15 to TRBJ1-2; perhaps TRBD1 as D (5 bases). V was shortened by 0 bases and J by 8 bases, with 16 bases between the two germline ends. The CDR3 loop spans 15 amino acids. CDR1 LNHNV and CDR2 YYDKDF come from the germline V gene (reference sequence). The DNA of the CDR3 is TGTGCCACCAGCAGAGATTTAGCGGGGACTTGGGGCTACACCTTC. Amino acid sequence: CATSRDLAGTWGYTF.

The V and J genes are TRBV19 and TRBJ1-1; a possible D gene is TRBD1 (5 bases). Germline V gene lookup returns CDR1 LNHDA and CDR2 SQIVND (reference sequence). The CDR3 spans 15 residues. V lost 3 bases and J 2 bases, leaving 13 bases between the germline ends. This chain's CDR3 is CASSIQGGINTEAFF. The CDR3 DNA reads as TGTGCCAGTAGTATCCAGGGTGGTATTAACACTGAAGCTTTCTTT.

This sequence joins TRBV3-1 (or the pseudogene TRBV3-2) and TRBJ2-4; 9 nucleotides match TRBD1. V was clipped by 1 base and J by 2 bases; unmatched bases: 9. Germline V lookup: CDR1 LGHDT, CDR2 YNNKEL (reference sequence). The CDR3 consists of 18 residues. CDR3 sequence reads: CASSQGRRDRVTKNIQYF. The CDR3 nucleotides read TGTGCCAGCAGCCAAGGGCGTCGGGACAGGGTGACCAAAAACATTCAGTACTTC.

V gene TRBV18 combines with J gene TRBJ1-4; 7 positions match TRBD1. The germline V gene encodes CDR1 KGHSH and CDR2 LQKENI. Trimming at V came to 4 bases and at J to 0 bases, leaving 5 bases not matched to a gene. There are 16 residues in the CDR3. CDR3 sequence (DNA): TGTGCCAGCTCACGGGGGACAGCTGCAACTAATGAAAAACTGTTTTTT. Encoded protein: CASSRGTAATNEKLFF.

V gene TRBV2 combines with J gene TRBJ2-3; TRBD2 might be the D (6 bases). The CDR3 runs to 12 residues. V was shortened by 7 bases and J by 9 bases, with 14 bases between the two germline ends. CDR1 is SNHLY, CDR2 FYNNEI, per germline. CDR3 sequence: CASNGDSRTQYF. CDR3 DNA: TGTGCCAGCAATGGGGACTCTAGGACGCAGTATTTT.

The count of this clone is one. J is TRBJ1-2 and V is TRBV3-1 (or the pseudogene TRBV3-2); 7 bases agree with TRBD1. This CDR3 spans 13 amino acids. Germline V gene lookup returns CDR1 LGHDT and CDR2 YNNKEL (reference sequence). V lost 4 bases to trimming and J lost 6 bases; unmatched junction nucleotides: 5. CDR3 residues: CASSRDRVDGYTF. In DNA form, the CDR3 reads TGTGCCAGCAGCCGAGACAGGGTGGATGGCTACACCTTC.